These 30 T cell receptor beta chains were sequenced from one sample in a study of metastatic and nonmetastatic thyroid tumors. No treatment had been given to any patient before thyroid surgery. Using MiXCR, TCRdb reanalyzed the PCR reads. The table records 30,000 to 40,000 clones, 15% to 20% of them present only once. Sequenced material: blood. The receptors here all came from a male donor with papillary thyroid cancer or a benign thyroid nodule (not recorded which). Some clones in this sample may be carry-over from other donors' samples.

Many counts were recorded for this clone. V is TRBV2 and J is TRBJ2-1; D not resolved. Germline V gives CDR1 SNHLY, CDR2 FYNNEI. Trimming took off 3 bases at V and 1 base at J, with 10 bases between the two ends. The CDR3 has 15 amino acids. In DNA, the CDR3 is TGTGCCAGCAGTGATTGGGTGACTTCCTACAATGAGCAGTTCTTC. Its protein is CASSDWVTSYNEQFF.

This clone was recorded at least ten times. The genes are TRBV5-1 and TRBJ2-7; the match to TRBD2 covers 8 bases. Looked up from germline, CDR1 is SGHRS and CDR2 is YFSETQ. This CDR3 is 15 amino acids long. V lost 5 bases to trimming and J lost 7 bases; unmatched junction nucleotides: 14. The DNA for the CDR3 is TGCGCCAGCAGTACCAGCGGGAGCTCAGGGTGGGAGCAGTACTTC. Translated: CASSTSGSSGWEQYF.

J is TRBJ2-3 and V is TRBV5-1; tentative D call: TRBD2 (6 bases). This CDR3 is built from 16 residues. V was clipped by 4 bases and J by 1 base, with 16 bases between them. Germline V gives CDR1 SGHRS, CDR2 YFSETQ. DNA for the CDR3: TGCGCCAGCAGCCCGGGGATCGGGGGAGGCACAGATACGCAGTATTTT. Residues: CASSPGIGGGTDTQYF. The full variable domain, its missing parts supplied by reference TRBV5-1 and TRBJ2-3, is KAGVTQTPRYLIKTRGQQVTLSCSPISGHRSVSWYQQTPGQGLQFLFEYFSETQRNKGNFPGRFSGRQFSNSRSEMNVSTLELGDSALYLCASSPGIGGGTDTQYFGPGTRLTVL.

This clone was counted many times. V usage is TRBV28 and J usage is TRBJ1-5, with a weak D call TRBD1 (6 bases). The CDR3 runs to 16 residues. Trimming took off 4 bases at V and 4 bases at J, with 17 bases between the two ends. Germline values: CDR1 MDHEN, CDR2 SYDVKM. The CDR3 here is CASSSAKRGANQPQHF. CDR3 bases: TGTGCCAGCAGTTCGGCTAAGCGGGGGGCAAATCAGCCCCAGCATTTT.

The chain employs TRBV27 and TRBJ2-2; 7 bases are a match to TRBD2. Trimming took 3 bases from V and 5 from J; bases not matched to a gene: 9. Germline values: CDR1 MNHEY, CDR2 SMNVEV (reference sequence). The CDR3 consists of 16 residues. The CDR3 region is CASSFYPRTRTGELFF. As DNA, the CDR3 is TGTGCCAGCAGTTTTTACCCCAGGACTAGAACCGGGGAGCTGTTTTTT.

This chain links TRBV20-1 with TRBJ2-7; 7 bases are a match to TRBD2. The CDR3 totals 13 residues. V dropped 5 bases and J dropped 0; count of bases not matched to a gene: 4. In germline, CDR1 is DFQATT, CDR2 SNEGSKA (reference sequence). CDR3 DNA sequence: TGCAGTGCTCTCCGGGACTACTCCTACGAGCAGTACTTC. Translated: CSALRDYSYEQYF.

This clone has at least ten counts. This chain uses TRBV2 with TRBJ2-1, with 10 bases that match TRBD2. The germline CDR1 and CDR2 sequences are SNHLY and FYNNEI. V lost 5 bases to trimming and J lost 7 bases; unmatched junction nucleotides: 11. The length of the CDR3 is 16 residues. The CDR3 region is CASSFGLAEGRNEQFF. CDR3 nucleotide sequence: TGTGCCAGCAGTTTTGGACTAGCGGAAGGCCGTAATGAGCAGTTCTTC.

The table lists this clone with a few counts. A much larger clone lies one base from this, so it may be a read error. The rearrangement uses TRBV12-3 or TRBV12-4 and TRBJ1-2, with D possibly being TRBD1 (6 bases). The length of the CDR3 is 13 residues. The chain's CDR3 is CASTGTTKYGYTF. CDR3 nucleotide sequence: TGTGCCAGCACCGGGACAACTAAATATGGCTACACCTTC.

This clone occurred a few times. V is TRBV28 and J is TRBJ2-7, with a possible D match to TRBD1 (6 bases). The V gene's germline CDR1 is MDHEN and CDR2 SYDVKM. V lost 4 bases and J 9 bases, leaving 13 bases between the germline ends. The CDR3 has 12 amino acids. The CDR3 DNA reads TGTGCCAGCAGTTCAGGGGATATTTGGCAGTACTTC. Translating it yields CASSSGDIWQYF.

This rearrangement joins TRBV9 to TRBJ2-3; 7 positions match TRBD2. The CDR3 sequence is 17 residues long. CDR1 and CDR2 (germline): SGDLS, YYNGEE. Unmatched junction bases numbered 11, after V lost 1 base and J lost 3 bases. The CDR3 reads CASSVNPSGTRTDTQYF. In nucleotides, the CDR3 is TGTGCCAGCAGCGTAAATCCTAGCGGTACAAGGACAGATACGCAGTATTTT.

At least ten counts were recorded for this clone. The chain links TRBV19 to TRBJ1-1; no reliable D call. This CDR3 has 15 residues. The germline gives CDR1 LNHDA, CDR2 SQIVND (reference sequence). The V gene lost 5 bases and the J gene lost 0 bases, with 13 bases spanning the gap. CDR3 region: CASSPKRGLNTEAFF. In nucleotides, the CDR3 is TGTGCCAGTAGTCCGAAGCGGGGTTTGAACACTGAAGCTTTCTTT.

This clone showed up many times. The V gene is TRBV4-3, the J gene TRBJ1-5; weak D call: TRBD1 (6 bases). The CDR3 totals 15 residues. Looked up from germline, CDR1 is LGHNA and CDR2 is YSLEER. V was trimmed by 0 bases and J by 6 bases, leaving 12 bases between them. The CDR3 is CASSQDRGIAQPQHF. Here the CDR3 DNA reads TGCGCCAGCAGCCAAGATAGGGGGATCGCTCAGCCCCAGCATTTT.

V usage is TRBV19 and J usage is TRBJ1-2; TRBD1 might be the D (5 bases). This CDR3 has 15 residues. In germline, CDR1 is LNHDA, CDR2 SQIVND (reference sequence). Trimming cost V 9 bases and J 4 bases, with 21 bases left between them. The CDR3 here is CASKGLDGTGYGYTF. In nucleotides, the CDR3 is TGTGCCAGCAAGGGGCTGGACGGGACGGGCTATGGCTACACCTTC. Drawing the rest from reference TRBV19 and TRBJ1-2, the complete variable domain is DGGITQSPKYLFRKEGQNVTLSCEQNLNHDAMYWYRQDPGQGLRLIYYSQIVNDFQKGDIAEGYSVSREKKESFPLTVTSAQKNPTAFYLCASKGLDGTGYGYTFGSGTRLTVV.

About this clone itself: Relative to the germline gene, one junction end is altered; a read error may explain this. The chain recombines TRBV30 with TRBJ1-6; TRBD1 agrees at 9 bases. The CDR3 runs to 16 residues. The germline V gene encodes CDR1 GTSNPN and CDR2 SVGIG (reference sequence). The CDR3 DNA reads TGTGCCTTGAGTTATCCCAGTGGACAGGGGTATTCGCCCCTCCACTTT. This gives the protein CALSYPSGQGYSPLHF.

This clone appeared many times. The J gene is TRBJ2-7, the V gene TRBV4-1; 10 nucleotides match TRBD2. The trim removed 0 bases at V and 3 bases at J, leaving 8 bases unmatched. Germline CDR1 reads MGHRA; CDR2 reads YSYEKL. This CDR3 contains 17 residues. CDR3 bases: TGCGCCAGCAGCCAAGAGCCAGCTCTAGCGGGAGTCTACGAGCAGTACTTC. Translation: CASSQEPALAGVYEQYF.

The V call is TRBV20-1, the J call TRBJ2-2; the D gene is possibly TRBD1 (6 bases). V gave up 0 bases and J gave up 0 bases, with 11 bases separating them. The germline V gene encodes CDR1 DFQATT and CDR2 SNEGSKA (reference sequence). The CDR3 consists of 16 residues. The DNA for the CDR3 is TGCAGTGCTAGAGATCTAAGGACAGCGAACACCGGGGAGCTGTTTTTT. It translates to CSARDLRTANTGELFF.

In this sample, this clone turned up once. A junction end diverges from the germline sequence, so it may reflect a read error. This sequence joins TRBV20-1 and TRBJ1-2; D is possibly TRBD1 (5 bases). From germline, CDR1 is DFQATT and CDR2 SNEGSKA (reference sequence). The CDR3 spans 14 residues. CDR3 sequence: CSASYHSGNSGYTF. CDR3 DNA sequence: TGCAGTGCTAGTTATCATTCAGGGAACTCTGGCTACACCTTC.

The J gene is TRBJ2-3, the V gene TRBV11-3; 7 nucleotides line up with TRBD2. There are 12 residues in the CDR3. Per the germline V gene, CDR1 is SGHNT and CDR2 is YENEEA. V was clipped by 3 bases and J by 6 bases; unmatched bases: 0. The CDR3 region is CASSLGGDTQYF. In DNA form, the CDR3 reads TGTGCCAGCAGCTTGGGGGGGGATACGCAGTATTTT. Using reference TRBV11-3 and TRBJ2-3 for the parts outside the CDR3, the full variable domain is EAGVVQSPRYKIIEKKQPVAFWCNPISGHNTLYWYLQNLGQGPELLIRYENEEAVDDSQLPKDRFSAERLKGVDSTLKIQPAELGDSAVYLCASSLGGDTQYFGPGTRLTVL.

This CDR3 is CARAPEGLLDEQFF. In nucleotides, the CDR3 is TGTGCCAGGGCACCTGAAGGGCTTTTGGATGAGCAGTTCTTC. J is TRBJ2-1 and V is TRBV7-2; no firm D call. V was cut by 9 bases and J by 8 bases, with 20 bases left in between. Per germline, CDR1 SGHTA and CDR2 FQGNSA. The CDR3 has 14 amino acids.

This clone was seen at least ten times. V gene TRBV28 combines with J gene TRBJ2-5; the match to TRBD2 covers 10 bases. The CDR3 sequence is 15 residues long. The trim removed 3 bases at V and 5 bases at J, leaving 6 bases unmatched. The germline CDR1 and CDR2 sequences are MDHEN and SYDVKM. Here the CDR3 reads CASSFIAGGGETQYF. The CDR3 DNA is TGTGCCAGCAGTTTTATAGCGGGAGGAGGGGAGACCCAGTACTTC.

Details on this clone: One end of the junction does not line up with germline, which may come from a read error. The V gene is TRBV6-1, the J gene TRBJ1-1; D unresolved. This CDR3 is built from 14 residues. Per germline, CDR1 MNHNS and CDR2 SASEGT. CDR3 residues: CANSFPTEGTEAFF. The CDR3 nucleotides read TGTGCCAACAGTTTCCCTACAGAGGGAACTGAAGCTTTCTTT.

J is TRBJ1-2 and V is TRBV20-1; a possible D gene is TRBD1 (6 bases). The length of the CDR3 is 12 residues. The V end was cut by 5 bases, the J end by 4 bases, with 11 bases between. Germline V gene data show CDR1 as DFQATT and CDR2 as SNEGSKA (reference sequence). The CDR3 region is CSASGEGYGYTF. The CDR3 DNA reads TGCAGTGCTTCAGGGGAGGGCTATGGCTACACCTTC.

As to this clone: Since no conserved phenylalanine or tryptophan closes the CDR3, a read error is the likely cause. This CDR3 is CASSQASRNEQYL. DNA for the CDR3: TGCGCCAGCAGCCAAGCGAGCCGTAACGAGCAGTACTTA. The rearrangement links TRBV4-1 to TRBJ2-7; D is uncertain. Trimming removed 1 base at V and 5 bases at J, with 9 bases between. Germline lookup yields CDR1 MGHRA and CDR2 YSYEKL. CDR3 length equals 13 residues.

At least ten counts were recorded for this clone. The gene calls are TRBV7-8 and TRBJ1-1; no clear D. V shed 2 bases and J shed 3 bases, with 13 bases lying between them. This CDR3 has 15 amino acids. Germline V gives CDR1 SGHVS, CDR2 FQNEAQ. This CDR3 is CASSLSVGRYTEAFF. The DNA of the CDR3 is TGTGCCAGCAGCTTAAGCGTGGGCAGATACACTGAAGCTTTCTTT.

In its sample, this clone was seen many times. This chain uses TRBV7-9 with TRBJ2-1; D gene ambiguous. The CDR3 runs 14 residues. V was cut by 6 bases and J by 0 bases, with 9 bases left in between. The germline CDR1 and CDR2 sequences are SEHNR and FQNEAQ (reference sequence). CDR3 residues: CASRISSSYNEQFF. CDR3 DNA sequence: TGTGCCAGCAGAATCTCGAGCTCCTACAATGAGCAGTTCTTC.

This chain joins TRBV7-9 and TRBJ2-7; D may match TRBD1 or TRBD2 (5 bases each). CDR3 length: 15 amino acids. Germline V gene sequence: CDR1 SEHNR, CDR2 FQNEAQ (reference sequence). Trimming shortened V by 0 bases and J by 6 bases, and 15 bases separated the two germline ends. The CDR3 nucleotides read TGTGCCAGCAGCTTAGCGAGGGGAGAGTTTTCCGAGCAGTACTTC. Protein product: CASSLARGEFSEQYF. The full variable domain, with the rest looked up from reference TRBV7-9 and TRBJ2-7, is DTGVSQNPRHKITKRGQNVTFRCDPISEHNRLYWYRQTLGQGPEFLTYFQNEAQLEKSRLLSDRFSAERPKGSFSTLEIQRTEQGDSAMYLCASSLARGEFSEQYFGPGTRLTVT.

CDR3 nucleotides: TGTGCCAGCATCGCTAGCGGGAGGGTGAACAATGAGCAGTTCTTC. As protein: CASIASGRVNNEQFF. V and J are TRBV11-2 and TRBJ2-1; 12 bases agree with TRBD2. V was pared by 7 bases and J by 5 bases, with 6 bases of the junction left unmatched. CDR1 SGHAT and CDR2 FQNNGV come from the germline V gene. The CDR3 loop spans 15 amino acids.

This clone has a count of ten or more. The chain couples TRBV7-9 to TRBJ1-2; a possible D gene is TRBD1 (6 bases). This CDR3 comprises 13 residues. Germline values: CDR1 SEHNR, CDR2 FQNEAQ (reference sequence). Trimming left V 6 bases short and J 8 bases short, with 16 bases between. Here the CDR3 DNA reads TGTGCCAGCAGTCTCGCTGGGGGGCGAGGCTACACCTTC. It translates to CASSLAGGRGYTF.

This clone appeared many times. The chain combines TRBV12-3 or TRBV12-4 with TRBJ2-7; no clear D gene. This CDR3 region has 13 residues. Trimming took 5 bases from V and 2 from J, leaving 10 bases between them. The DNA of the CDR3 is TGTGCCAGCAGTCGCATCCTGACCTACGAGCAGTACTTC. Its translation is CASSRILTYEQYF.

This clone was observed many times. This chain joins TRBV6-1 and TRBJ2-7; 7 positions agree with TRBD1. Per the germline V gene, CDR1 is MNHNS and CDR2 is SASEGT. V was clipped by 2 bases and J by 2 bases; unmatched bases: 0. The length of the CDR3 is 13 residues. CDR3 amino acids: CASSETGAYEQYF. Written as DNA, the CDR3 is TGTGCCAGCAGTGAAACAGGGGCCTACGAGCAGTACTTC.